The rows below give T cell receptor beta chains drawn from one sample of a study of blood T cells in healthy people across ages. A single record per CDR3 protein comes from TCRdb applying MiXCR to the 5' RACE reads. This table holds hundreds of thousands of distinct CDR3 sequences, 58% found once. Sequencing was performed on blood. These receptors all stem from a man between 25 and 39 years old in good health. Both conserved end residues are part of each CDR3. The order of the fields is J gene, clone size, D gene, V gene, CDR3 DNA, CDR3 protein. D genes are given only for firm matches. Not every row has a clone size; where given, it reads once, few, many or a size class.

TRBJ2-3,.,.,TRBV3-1,TGTGCCAGCAGCCCCCGGGGGGCCAACGGCGATACGCAGTATTTT,CASSPRGANGDTQYF
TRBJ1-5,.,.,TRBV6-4,TGTGCCAGCAGTGACTACAGGAGGGTTAACAATCAGCCCCAGCATTTT,CASSDYRRVNNQPQHF
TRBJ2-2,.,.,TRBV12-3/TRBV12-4,TGTGCCAGCGCAGGACCGAACACCGGGGAGCTGTTTTTT,CASAGPNTGELFF
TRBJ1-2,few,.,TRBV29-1,TGCAGCGTTGAGGCCCCTCAGGAGAGGGCTGGCTACACCTTC,CSVEAPQERAGYTF
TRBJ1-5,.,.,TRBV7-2,TGTGCCAGCTCTCCGTGGGACCGGAATCAGCCCCAGCATTTT,CASSPWDRNQPQHF
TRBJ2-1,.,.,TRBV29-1,TGCAGCGTTGATAGGGGAAGCTCCTACAATGAGCAGTTCTTC,CSVDRGSSYNEQFF
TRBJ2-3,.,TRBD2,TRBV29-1,TGCAGCGTCCCTCCCTTAGCGGGACCACGATTAGATACGCAGTATTTT,CSVPPLAGPRLDTQYF
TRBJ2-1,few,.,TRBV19,TGTGCCAGTAGTATACAGGGACCCTCCTACAATGAGCAGTTCTTC,CASSIQGPSYNEQFF
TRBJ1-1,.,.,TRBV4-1,TGCGCCAGCAAAACCGGGTCTTACGACACTGAAGCTTTCTTT,CASKTGSYDTEAFF
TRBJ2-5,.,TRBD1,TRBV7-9,TGTGCCAGCAGCTCCGGACAGGGGGTAAAGACCCAGTACTTC,CASSSGQGVKTQYF
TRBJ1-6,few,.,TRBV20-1,TGCACCCGGGGCTCACGGGCGAGATGTCGTTCACCCCTCCACTTT,CTRGSRARCRSPLHF
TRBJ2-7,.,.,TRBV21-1,TGTGCCAGCAGGGGGACTAGCGGGAGGAGCCCCTACGAGCAGTACTTC,CASRGTSGRSPYEQYF
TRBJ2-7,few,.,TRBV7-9,TGTGCCAGCAGCTTAACCTCAGGCCTCAACTACGAGCAGTACTTC,CASSLTSGLNYEQYF
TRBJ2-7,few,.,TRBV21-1,TGTGCCAGCAGCTTAAAGGTTTGCTCCTACGAGCAGTACTTC,CASSLKVCSYEQYF
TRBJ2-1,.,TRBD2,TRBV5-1,TGCGCCAGCAGCTTGGTACTAGCGGGAGGAGTTGTCAATGAGCAGTTCTTC,CASSLVLAGGVVNEQFF
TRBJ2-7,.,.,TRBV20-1,TGCAGTGCTCCGAAACCCTATACCGCCGACGAGCAGTACTTC,CSAPKPYTADEQYF
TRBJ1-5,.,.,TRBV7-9,TGTTCCAGCAGCTTGTGGAATCAGCCCCAGCATTTT,CSSSLWNQPQHF
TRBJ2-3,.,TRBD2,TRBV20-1,TGCAGTGCTCCAGACCCAGCGGGAGGTACGGGAGATACGCAGTATTTT,CSAPDPAGGTGDTQYF
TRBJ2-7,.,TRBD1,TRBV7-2,TGTGCCAGCAGCCCCCAGACAGGGATATGGAACGAGCAGTACTTC,CASSPQTGIWNEQYF
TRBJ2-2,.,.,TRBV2,TGTGCCAGCAGTGGGTCCGGCGAGACCGGGGAGCTGTTTTTT,CASSGSGETGELFF
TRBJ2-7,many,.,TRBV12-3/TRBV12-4,TGTGCCAGCAGTTGGGGTCCGACCTACGAGCAGTACTTC,CASSWGPTYEQYF
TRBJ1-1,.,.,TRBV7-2,TGTGCCAGCAGCCGCCCTTTGGGGTCTTATAGCCCTGAAGCTTTCTTT,CASSRPLGSYSPEAFF
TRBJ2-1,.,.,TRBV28,TGTGCCAGCAGCCCCCCGGGTCCCCCTGCGAATGAGCAGTTCTTC,CASSPPGPPANEQFF
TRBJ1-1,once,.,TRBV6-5,TGTGCCAGCAAACCGGGACTGAACACTGAAGCTTTCTTT,CASKPGLNTEAFF
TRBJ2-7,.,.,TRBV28,TGTGCCAGCACCTTGTCTGACTCGGGGACTCGGTACGAGCAGTACTTC,CASTLSDSGTRYEQYF
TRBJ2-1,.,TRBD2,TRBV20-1,TGCAGTGCCGATACCGGGACTAGCAGACACAATGAGCAGTTCTTC,CSADTGTSRHNEQFF
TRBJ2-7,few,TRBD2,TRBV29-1,TGCAGCGTTGAAGATCTCGGACTAGCGGGAGCGGTCGAGCAGTACTTC,CSVEDLGLAGAVEQYF
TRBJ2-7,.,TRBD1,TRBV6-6,TGTGCCAGCACCCCGGACAGGGACCTTGTCTACGAGCAGTACTTC,CASTPDRDLVYEQYF
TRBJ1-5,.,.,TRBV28,TGTGCCAGCAGTTTATCCGGCAGGGGTAATCAGCCCCAGCATTTT,CASSLSGRGNQPQHF
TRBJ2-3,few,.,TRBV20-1,TGCAGTGCTAGAGAGGATTCGGACCTCCGGTTTGGCACAGATACGCAGTATTTT,CSAREDSDLRFGTDTQYF
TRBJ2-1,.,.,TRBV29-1,TGCAGCGTCCCGGAGGGGGGCGGTGAGCAGTTCTTC,CSVPEGGGEQFF
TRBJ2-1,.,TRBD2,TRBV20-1,TGCAGTGCTGTGACTAGCGGGTATTACCATGAGCAGTTCTTC,CSAVTSGYYHEQFF
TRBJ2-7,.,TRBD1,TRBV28,TGTGCCAGCAGTCAGGACAGGGTTGGCGACGAGCAGTACTTC,CASSQDRVGDEQYF
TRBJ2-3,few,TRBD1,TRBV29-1,TGCAGCGTCCTGACAGGGGAAAGCACAGATACGCAGTATTTT,CSVLTGESTDTQYF
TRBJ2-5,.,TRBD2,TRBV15,TGTGCCACCAGCAGAGATCTCCCCTTACTAGCGGGGAGCCAAGAGACCCAGTACTTC,CATSRDLPLLAGSQETQYF
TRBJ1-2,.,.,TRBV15,TGTGCCACCAGCAGAGATCAGGACGAGGGGGGCTACACCTTC,CATSRDQDEGGYTF
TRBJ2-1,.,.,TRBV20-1,TGCAGTGTTCCCGAGGAGCGGTTAGATAATGAGCAGTTCTTC,CSVPEERLDNEQFF
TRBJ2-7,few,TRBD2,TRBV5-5,TGTGCCAGCAGCTTGAGTAGCGGGCTTATGGGTTACGAGCAGTACTTC,CASSLSSGLMGYEQYF
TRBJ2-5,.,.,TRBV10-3,TGTGCCATCAGTGAGACGGGTCTAGCCCAAGAGACCCAGTACTTC,CAISETGLAQETQYF
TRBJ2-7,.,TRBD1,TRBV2,TGTGCCAGCAGTGAAGCGAGAGGACAGGGATACGAGCAGTACTTC,CASSEARGQGYEQYF
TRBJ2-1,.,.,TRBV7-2,TGTGCCAGCAGCCGGCCGGGGCGGCCTCCATACAATGAGCAGTTCTTC,CASSRPGRPPYNEQFF
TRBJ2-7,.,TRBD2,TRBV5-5,TGTGCCAGCAGCTTCGGGACTAACGCCTACGAGCAGTACTTC,CASSFGTNAYEQYF
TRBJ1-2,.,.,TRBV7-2,TGTGCCAGCAGCCCTAACGGCAGGAGTTCTAATGGCTACACCTTC,CASSPNGRSSNGYTF